This T cell receptor (beta chain) originates from a study of shared clonotypes between healthy human individuals. Study results and limitations: Sorted-subset samples were not fully sequenced, rarefaction indicated. Among a handful of donors, approximately 5% of naive CD4 clonotypes were found in common.

Notes on this clone: The antigen is not known.

The data were produced by immunoSEQ multiplex PCR, yet TCRdb's version contains in-frame clones alone and is incomplete. The sample comprises 1,500,000 or so clones, roughly 95% of which are singletons, and 1% to 1.5% rests with the top ten. Trimming removed 0 bases from V and 6 bases from J, with 12 bases in between. Germline V lookup: CDR1 SGHTA, CDR2 FQGNSA. The CDR3 runs 15 residues. This chain links TRBV7-2 with TRBJ1-5, with D uncertain. This clonotype was sampled from a man aged 25-45 years in good health. The source material was naive CD4+ T cells sorted from blood. The subset was: CD45RA+ positively selected. This chain's CDR3 is CASSLARRASQPQHF. CDR3 sequence (DNA): TGTGCCAGCAGCTTAGCGCGGCGGGCCAGTCAGCCCCAGCATTTT.